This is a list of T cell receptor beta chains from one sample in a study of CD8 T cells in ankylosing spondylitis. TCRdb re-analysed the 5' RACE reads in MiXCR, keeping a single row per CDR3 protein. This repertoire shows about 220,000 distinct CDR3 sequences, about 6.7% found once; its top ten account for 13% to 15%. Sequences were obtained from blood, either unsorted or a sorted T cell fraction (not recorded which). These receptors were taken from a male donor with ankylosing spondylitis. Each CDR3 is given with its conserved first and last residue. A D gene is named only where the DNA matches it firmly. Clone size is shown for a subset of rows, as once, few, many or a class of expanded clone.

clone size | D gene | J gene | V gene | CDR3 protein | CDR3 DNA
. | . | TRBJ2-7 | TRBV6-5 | CASSYSKDSSYEQYF | TGTGCCAGCAGTTACTCGAAGGACAGCTCCTACGAGCAGTACTTC
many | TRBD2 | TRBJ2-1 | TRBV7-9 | CASSSRGLAWEQFF | TGTGCCAGCAGCTCGAGGGGACTAGCTTGGGAGCAGTTCTTC
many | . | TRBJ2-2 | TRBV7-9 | CASSFLEHLNTGELFF | TGTGCCAGCAGCTTCTTGGAACATTTGAACACCGGGGAGCTGTTTTTT
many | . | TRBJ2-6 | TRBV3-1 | CASSQSEIRGANVLTF | TGTGCCAGCAGCCAATCGGAGATACGGGGGGCCAACGTCCTGACTTTC
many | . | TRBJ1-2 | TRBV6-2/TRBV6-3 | CASTRGENYGYTF | TGTGCCAGCACCCGAGGGGAGAACTATGGCTACACCTTC
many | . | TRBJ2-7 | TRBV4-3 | CASSQDKGSLYEQYF | TGCGCCAGCAGCCAAGATAAGGGGTCGCTCTACGAGCAGTACTTC
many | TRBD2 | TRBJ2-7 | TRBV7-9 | CASSLERENPYEQYF | TGTGCCAGCAGCTTAGAGCGGGAGAATCCCTACGAGCAGTACTTC
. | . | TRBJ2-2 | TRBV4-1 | CASSQGLGRGANTGELFF | TGCGCCAGCAGCCAAGGTCTCGGCAGGGGCGCGAACACCGGGGAGCTGTTTTTT
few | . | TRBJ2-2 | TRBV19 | CASSIYREGAGELFF | TGTGCCAGTAGTATCTACAGGGAAGGCGCCGGGGAGCTGTTTTTT
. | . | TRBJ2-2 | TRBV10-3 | CAITQGGNTGELFF | TGTGCCATCACCCAGGGTGGGAACACCGGGGAGCTGTTTTTT
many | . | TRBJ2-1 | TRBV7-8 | CASSHPGAGPSYNEQFF | TGTGCCAGCAGCCACCCCGGTGCAGGTCCTTCCTACAATGAGCAGTTCTTC
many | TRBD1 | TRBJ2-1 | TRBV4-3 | CASSQGQGYEQFF | TGCGCCAGCAGCCAAGGACAGGGCTATGAGCAGTTCTTC
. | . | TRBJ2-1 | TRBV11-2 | CASSPNHEQFF | TGTGCCAGCAGTCCAAACCACGAGCAGTTCTTC
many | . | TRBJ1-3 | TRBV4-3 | CASSQVLGEAGNTIYF | TGCGCCAGCAGCCAAGTTTTGGGGGAGGCTGGAAACACCATATATTTT
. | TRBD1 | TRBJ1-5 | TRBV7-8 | CASSTGGRSNQPQHF | TGTGCCAGCAGTACAGGGGGAAGGAGCAATCAGCCCCAGCATTTT
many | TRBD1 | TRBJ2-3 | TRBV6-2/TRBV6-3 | CASSYGTESTDTQYF | TGTGCCAGCAGTTACGGGACAGAAAGCACAGATACGCAGTATTTT
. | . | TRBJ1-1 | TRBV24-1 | CATSQGAVEGWGNEAFF | TGTGCCACCAGTCAAGGAGCAGTGGAGGGCTGGGGCAATGAAGCTTTCTTT